This T cell receptor (beta chain) came from a study of T cell responses to AZD1222 COVID-19 vaccine. General study points: Targets within unmutated variant regions were reportedly found for nearly half of spike-specific TCRs. At study baseline, merely about 6 AZD1222 recipients were seropositive. Clonal diversity was possibly underestimated; the donors were predominantly white British and more often female. Researchers took repertoire samples only after the peak T cell response had come.

The method was immunoSEQ multiplex PCR; TCRdb's version includes in-frame clones alone and lacks a portion of them. Among some 100,000 clones listed, 80% to 95% were seen once. Concerning this clone itself: Its antigen is as yet unknown.

The TCR originated in an adult who received the AZD1222 COVID-19 vaccine. The input for sequencing was peripheral blood, taken 28 days after the second AZD1222 dose.

This chain's CDR3 is CASTQGVAAGELFF. The CDR3 coding sequence is TGTGCCAGCACCCAAGGGGTCGCGGCCGGGGAGCTGTTTTTT. The chain joins TRBV5-4 to TRBJ2-2; D might be TRBD1 (5 bases). Trimming took 6 bases from V and 6 from J, leaving 15 bases between them. There are 14 residues in the CDR3. Germline V lookup: CDR1 SGHNT, CDR2 YYREEE (reference sequence).